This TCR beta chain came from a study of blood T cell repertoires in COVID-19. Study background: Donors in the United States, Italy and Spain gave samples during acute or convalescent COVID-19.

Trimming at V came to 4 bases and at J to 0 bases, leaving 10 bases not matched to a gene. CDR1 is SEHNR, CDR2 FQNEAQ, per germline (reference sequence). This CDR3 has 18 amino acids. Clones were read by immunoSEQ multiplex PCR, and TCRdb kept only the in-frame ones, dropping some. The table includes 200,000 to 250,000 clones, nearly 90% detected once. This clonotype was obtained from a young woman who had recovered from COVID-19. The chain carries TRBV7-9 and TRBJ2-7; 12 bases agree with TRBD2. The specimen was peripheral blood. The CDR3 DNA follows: TGTGCCAGCAGCTCGGGACTAGCGGGCGCAAAGGGCTCCTACGAGCAGTACTTC. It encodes CASSSGLAGAKGSYEQYF.